The 10 T cell receptor beta chains presented below share a single source sample, sequenced in a study of cytomegalovirus exposure and HLA in healthy donors. It was with 60 Vbeta and 13 Jbeta primers that the PCR ran. Method: immunoSEQ multiplex PCR; TCRdb's copy keeps in-frame clones and lacks some. The sample has 100,000 or so clones, more than 75% seen once. Sequencing was carried out using PBMCs. The receptor source for this set is a woman aged 45 to 65 in good health and CMV-seropositive.

The chain links TRBV9 to TRBJ2-5; perhaps TRBD1 as D (6 bases). Germline values: CDR1 SGDLS, CDR2 YYNGEE. Trimming pared 3 bases from V and 4 bases from J, leaving 13 bases between. CDR3 length: 14 residues. The CDR3 bases are TGTGCCAGCAGCGCGCAGGCGGACAGAGAGACCCAGTACTTC. Protein product: CASSAQADRETQYF.

V and J are TRBV5-1 and TRBJ2-2; 7 bases match TRBD1. Germline V CDR1 and CDR2: SGHRS, YFSETQ. The CDR3 length is 16 residues. V gave up 4 bases and J gave up 0 bases; unmatched junction bases: 6. The CDR3 reads CASSLLTGTNTGELFF. As DNA, the CDR3 is TGCGCCAGCAGCCTCCTGACAGGGACGAACACCGGGGAGCTGTTTTTT.

Here the CDR3 DNA reads TGTGCCTGGAGGGCTGAGGAGGTTGGAGGGGAAAAACTGTTTTTT. Translation gives CAWRAEEVGGEKLFF. The chain carries TRBV30 and TRBJ1-4; D call uncertain. The CDR3 consists of 15 residues. Per germline, CDR1 GTSNPN and CDR2 SVGIG (reference sequence). Trimming stripped 3 bases from V and 8 bases from J, with 19 bases between.

This clone was seen a handful of times. The chain employs TRBV11-2 and TRBJ1-1; D is unresolved. This CDR3 is built from 14 residues. CDR1 SGHAT and CDR2 FQNNGV come from the germline V gene. V was shortened by 0 bases and J by 3 bases, with 8 bases between the two germline ends. Here the CDR3 reads CASSLETWDTEAFF. In nucleotides, the CDR3 is TGTGCCAGCAGCTTAGAGACATGGGACACTGAAGCTTTCTTT.

The V call is TRBV2, the J call TRBJ1-2, with 7 positions matching TRBD1. Germline CDR1 and CDR2: SNHLY and FYNNEI. There are 14 residues in the CDR3. The J segment lost 6 bases and the V segment lost 5 bases, leaving 9 bases of the junction unmatched. The CDR3 coding sequence is TGTGCCAGCAGTCGTGGGACAGAGTACGATGGCTACACCTTC. Amino acids: CASSRGTEYDGYTF.

V usage is TRBV27 and J usage is TRBJ2-5, with 9 positions matching TRBD1. The CDR3 runs to 15 residues. V lost 6 bases to trimming and J lost 5 bases; unmatched junction nucleotides: 10. The germline V gene encodes CDR1 MNHEY and CDR2 SMNVEV (reference sequence). The CDR3 protein is CASRVTGGREETQYF. The CDR3 DNA sequence: TGTGCCAGCAGGGTGACAGGGGGAAGAGAGGAGACCCAGTACTTC.

This clone was found once. This chain links TRBV10-3 with TRBJ1-2; D might be TRBD1 (5 bases). The germline V gene has CDR1 ENHRY and CDR2 SYGVKD. The CDR3 spans 12 residues. V was shortened by 6 bases and J by 6 bases, with 11 bases between the two germline ends. DNA for the CDR3: TGTGCCATCAGCGGCGACAGCCATGGCTACACCTTC. Amino acids: CAISGDSHGYTF.

The V and J genes are TRBV2 and TRBJ2-7; TRBD1 agrees at 8 bases. CDR1 and CDR2 (germline): SNHLY, FYNNEI. The CDR3 totals 12 residues. The V segment lost 7 bases and the J segment 5 bases; nucleotides outside the gene matches: 4. The CDR3 nucleotides are TGTGCCAGCATCCCAGGGGGCAACGAGCAGTACTTC. It is translated as CASIPGGNEQYF.

V is TRBV2 and J is TRBJ1-1; D is perhaps TRBD1 (5 bases). The V end was cut by 6 bases, the J end by 1 base, with 9 bases between. The CDR3 totals 13 residues. Looked up from germline, CDR1 is SNHLY and CDR2 is FYNNEI. The CDR3 sequence is CASSQDTNTEAFF. As DNA, the CDR3 is TGTGCCAGCAGCCAGGACACGAACACTGAAGCTTTCTTT.

The J gene is TRBJ2-1, the V gene TRBV29-1; D is unclear. V lost 8 bases to trimming and J lost 6 bases, with 17 bases between them. The germline gives CDR1 SQVTM, CDR2 ANQGSEA. The CDR3 is made up of 13 amino acids. The DNA for the CDR3 is TGCAGCTTCCCGAGTGCGACTTCCAATGAGCAGTTCTTC. Translated: CSFPSATSNEQFF.